These 30 T cell receptor beta chains share one sample of origin, sequenced in a study of cytomegalovirus exposure and HLA in healthy donors. The primer mix had 60 Vbeta and 13 Jbeta primers. TCRdb's table, derived via immunoSEQ multiplex PCR, lists solely in-frame clones and lacks some. This table holds 95,000 to 150,000 clones, 80% to 85% found once. Sample: PBMCs. Receptors originate from a man between 25 and 39 years old in good health and CMV-seronegative.

The rearrangement uses TRBV9 and TRBJ1-6, with D perhaps TRBD1 (6 bases). This CDR3 spans 15 amino acids. Germline V gene data show CDR1 as SGDLS and CDR2 as YYNGEE. The V gene lost 0 bases and the J gene lost 7 bases, with 11 bases spanning the gap. In nucleotides, the CDR3 is TGTGCCAGCAGCGTAGATCCCAGGGGAAATTCACCCCTCCACTTT. This translates into CASSVDPRGNSPLHF.

The chain recombines TRBV15 with TRBJ1-2; 9 nucleotides match TRBD1. Germline CDR1 reads LNHNV; CDR2 reads YYDKDF (reference sequence). J lost 5 bases, V lost 1 base, and 8 bases had no gene match. The CDR3 runs to 16 residues. The CDR3: CATSRGGSTGGYGYTF. DNA of the CDR3: TGTGCCACCAGCAGAGGGGGGTCGACAGGGGGTTATGGCTACACCTTC.

CDR3 sequence: CASSHGQGVNTEAFF. The CDR3 DNA is TGCGCCAGCAGCCACGGACAGGGGGTGAACACTGAAGCTTTCTTT. V is TRBV5-1 and J is TRBJ1-1, with 10 nucleotides matching TRBD1. CDR1 is SGHRS and CDR2 is YFSETQ in the germline V gene. CDR3 size: 15 residues. The trim removed 4 bases at V and 0 bases at J, leaving 3 bases unmatched. Full variable domain (missing parts from reference TRBV5-1 and TRBJ1-1): KAGVTQTPRYLIKTRGQQVTLSCSPISGHRSVSWYQQTPGQGLQFLFEYFSETQRNKGNFPGRFSGRQFSNSRSEMNVSTLELGDSALYLCASSHGQGVNTEAFFGQGTRLTVV.

The J gene is TRBJ1-6, the V gene TRBV7-9; perhaps TRBD1 as D (5 bases). The CDR3 runs to 15 residues. Germline V gene data show CDR1 as SEHNR and CDR2 as FQNEAQ (reference sequence). Trimming pared 2 bases from V and 5 bases from J, leaving 10 bases between. DNA of the CDR3: TGTGCCAGCAGCTTAACAGGTTCGGATAATTCACCCCTCCACTTT. Its protein is CASSLTGSDNSPLHF.

This chain joins TRBV7-2 and TRBJ2-1; D is unclear. Trimming took 0 bases from V and 7 from J, leaving 10 bases between them. The CDR3 is 14 residues long. The germline CDR1 and CDR2 sequences are SGHTA and FQGNSA. The CDR3 loop is CASSLAGSYNEQFF. CDR3 DNA sequence: TGTGCCAGCAGCTTAGCCGGTTCGTATAATGAGCAGTTCTTC.

This chain connects TRBV7-8 to TRBJ2-5; perhaps TRBD2 as D (7 bases). Trimming stripped 3 bases from V and 5 bases from J, with 13 bases between. Looked up from germline, CDR1 is SGHVS and CDR2 is FQNEAQ. The CDR3 contains 14 residues. The CDR3 DNA is TGTGCCAGCAGCTTGTTCGGGGGGCAGGAGACCCAGTACTTC. This encodes CASSLFGGQETQYF.

The chain joins TRBV6-1 to TRBJ2-7, with D possibly TRBD1 on 5 matching bases. The CDR3 is 15 amino acids. V lost 7 bases and J lost 0, with 16 bases in between. The germline CDR1 and CDR2 sequences are MNHNS and SASEGT. The CDR3 DNA reads TGTGCCAGCACTCCCCTGGCAGGGAACTCCTACGAGCAGTACTTC. Its protein is CASTPLAGNSYEQYF.

The V and J genes are TRBV7-9 and TRBJ1-2; no clear D gene. The CDR3 contains 14 residues. Trimming pared 5 bases from V and 2 bases from J, leaving 12 bases between. Germline V gene lookup returns CDR1 SEHNR and CDR2 FQNEAQ (reference sequence). The CDR3 loop reads CASSPSILNYGYTF. In DNA form, the CDR3 reads TGTGCCAGCAGCCCTTCGATCCTAAACTATGGCTACACCTTC.

This rearrangement joins TRBV5-1 to TRBJ2-7, with TRBD1 as a possible D gene (6 bases). CDR3 length: 13 residues. Trimming took off 4 bases at V and 2 bases at J, with 10 bases between the two ends. Looked up from germline, CDR1 is SGHRS and CDR2 is YFSETQ. The CDR3: CASSPDSPYEQYF. In DNA, the CDR3 is TGCGCCAGCAGCCCGGACAGCCCCTACGAGCAGTACTTC.

The genes are TRBV6-5 and TRBJ1-1, with 9 nucleotides matching TRBD1. Trimming at V came to 0 bases and at J to 3 bases, leaving 2 bases not matched to a gene. Germline assignment: CDR1 MNHEY and CDR2 SVGAGI. The CDR3 extends over 15 amino acids. The CDR3 sequence: CASSYSGTGYTEAFF. DNA for the CDR3: TGTGCCAGCAGTTACTCCGGGACAGGGTACACTGAAGCTTTCTTT.

The CDR3 region is CASSLTGLARSNYGYTF. CDR3 bases: TGTGCCAGCAGTTTAACTGGACTGGCCAGGAGTAACTATGGCTACACCTTC. This sequence joins TRBV28 and TRBJ1-2; D not certain. The CDR3 has 17 residues. V was clipped by 2 bases and J by 1 base, with 17 bases between them. From germline, CDR1 is MDHEN and CDR2 SYDVKM.

This clone was found a few times. The chain links TRBV4-3 to TRBJ2-1, with 9 bases that match TRBD2. V shed 4 bases, J shed 1 base, and the junction held 8 bases outside the gene matches. The CDR3 runs to 17 residues. Germline V CDR1 and CDR2: LGHNA, YSLEER. Here the CDR3 reads CASSPRPSGVSYNEQFF. The CDR3, as DNA: TGCGCCAGCAGCCCCCGACCTAGCGGGGTTTCCTACAATGAGCAGTTCTTC.

The rearrangement links TRBV21-1 to TRBJ1-1. TRBV21-1 is tagged as a pseudogene. This CDR3 spans 14 amino acids. The CDR3 sequence: CASSKSERNTEAFF. Written as DNA, the CDR3 is TGTGCCAGCAGCAAAAGTGAGAGGAACACTGAAGCTTTCTTT.

This clone has more than one count but fewer than ten. This chain connects TRBV28 to TRBJ2-5; D uncertain. Germline V gene sequence: CDR1 MDHEN, CDR2 SYDVKM. The CDR3 covers 13 residues. V was trimmed by 5 bases and J by 4 bases, leaving 11 bases between them. The CDR3 loop reads CASSPLGGETQYF. The DNA for the CDR3 is TGTGCCAGCAGTCCGCTCGGCGGAGAGACCCAGTACTTC. Full variable domain (missing parts from reference TRBV28 and TRBJ2-5): DVKVTQSSRYLVKRTGEKVFLECVQDMDHENMFWYRQDPGLGLRLIYFSYDVKMKEKGDIPEGYSVSREKKERFSLILESASTNQTSMYLCASSPLGGETQYFGPGTRLLVL.

The chain couples TRBV5-1 to TRBJ2-5, with D possibly matching TRBD1 (5 bases). V gave up 0 bases and J gave up 2 bases, with 11 bases separating them. CDR3 size: 15 residues. Germline V lookup: CDR1 SGHRS, CDR2 YFSETQ. CDR3 region: CASSLGGWTQETQYF. For the CDR3, the DNA is TGCGCCAGCAGCTTGGGTGGTTGGACACAAGAGACCCAGTACTTC.

This clone has only one observation. This chain joins TRBV29-1 and TRBJ2-1; tentative D call: TRBD2 (5 bases). The CDR3 extends over 15 amino acids. V lost 2 bases and J 1 base, leaving 12 bases between the germline ends. The germline CDR1 and CDR2 sequences are SQVTM and ANQGSEA. The chain's CDR3 is CSVEYDPGSYNEQFF. CDR3 DNA: TGCAGCGTTGAATATGACCCGGGATCCTACAATGAGCAGTTCTTC.

This chain joins TRBV25-1 and TRBJ2-7; tentatively, D is TRBD1 (6 bases). This CDR3 is built from 13 residues. Trimming took 6 bases from V and 5 from J, leaving 14 bases between them. CDR1 and CDR2 (germline): MGHDK, SYGVNS. CDR3 nucleotide sequence: TGTGCCAGCAGCCTGACAGGTAATCACGAGCAGTACTTC. Translated, it gives CASSLTGNHEQYF.

V and J are TRBV5-1 and TRBJ2-1; perhaps TRBD1 as D (6 bases). Trimming removed 4 bases from V and 4 bases from J, with 24 bases in between. Germline V gene sequence: CDR1 SGHRS, CDR2 YFSETQ. CDR3 length: 18 amino acids. The CDR3 loop is CASSIGSLGQTIYNEQFF. CDR3 nucleotides: TGCGCCAGCAGCATAGGCTCTCTAGGACAGACGATTTACAATGAGCAGTTCTTC.

The chain is built from TRBV18 and TRBJ1-2; D not resolved. CDR1 is KGHSH and CDR2 is LQKENI in the germline V gene. V lost 1 base to trimming and J lost 8 bases, with 11 bases between them. The CDR3 is 13 residues long. The CDR3 reads CASSPQRGSGYTF. CDR3 DNA sequence: TGTGCCAGCTCACCACAACGGGGTTCCGGCTACACCTTC. The complete variable domain, with remaining parts taken from reference TRBV18 and TRBJ1-2, reads NAGVMQNPRHLVRRRGQEARLRCSPMKGHSHVYWYRQLPEEGLKFMVYLQKENIIDESGMPKERFSAEFPKEGPSILRIQQVVRGDSAAYFCASSPQRGSGYTFGSGTRLTVV.

The chain combines TRBV27 with TRBJ2-1; D may be TRBD2 (6 bases). The CDR3 runs to 13 residues. V shed 5 bases and J shed 4 bases, with 9 bases lying between them. CDR1 and CDR2 (germline): MNHEY, SMNVEV (reference sequence). CDR3 sequence: CASSPAGYNEQFF. In DNA, the CDR3 is TGTGCCAGCAGTCCAGCGGGTTACAATGAGCAGTTCTTC.

In its sample, this clone was seen a few times. The chain has TRBV5-6 and TRBJ1-2, with 12 bases lining up with TRBD1. The CDR3 has 14 amino acids. After removal of 4 bases from V and 11 bases from J, the junction contained 9 bases not matched to a gene. Per germline, CDR1 SGHDT and CDR2 YYEEEE. The CDR3 nucleotides are TGTGCCAGCAGCCCACCGGGACAGGGGGCTCGGTACACCTTC. Protein product: CASSPPGQGARYTF.

This sequence joins TRBV29-1 and TRBJ2-7, with D perhaps matching TRBD1 (6 bases). The ends were cut back, 5 bases at V and 4 bases at J, with 15 bases in the middle. In germline, CDR1 is SQVTM, CDR2 ANQGSEA. This CDR3 spans 13 amino acids. The CDR3 DNA reads TGCAGCGTTTCCGGGACAAGCGCTTACGAGCAGTACTTC. Its protein product is CSVSGTSAYEQYF.

J is TRBJ2-2 and V is TRBV30; no clear D. This CDR3 spans 14 amino acids. Germline CDR1 GTSNPN, CDR2 SVGIG (reference sequence). V was shortened by 2 bases and J by 2 bases, with 9 bases between the two germline ends. CDR3 bases: TGTGCCTGGAGTTCTGTCAGTAACACCGGGGAGCTGTTTTTT. Its translation: CAWSSVSNTGELFF.

This clone appeared a few times. The chain has TRBV6-5 and TRBJ1-1; weak D call: TRBD1 (6 bases). V lost 0 bases to trimming and J lost 12 bases, with 11 bases between them. This CDR3 comprises 12 residues. The germline V gene has CDR1 MNHEY and CDR2 SVGAGI. The CDR3 bases are TGTGCCAGCAGTTACTCGAGGGGGATAACTTTCTTT. This gives the protein CASSYSRGITFF.

The chain combines TRBV30 with TRBJ1-1; D possibly corresponds to TRBD1 (5 bases). V was pared by 4 bases and J by 4 bases, with 7 bases between. Germline CDR1 GTSNPN, CDR2 SVGIG (reference sequence). CDR3 length: 11 amino acids. The CDR3 region is CAWNRGTEAFF. The CDR3 DNA reads as TGTGCCTGGAATAGGGGCACTGAAGCTTTCTTT.

The CDR3 loop is CAWSEANTGELFF. The CDR3 DNA is TGTGCCTGGAGTGAAGCCAACACCGGGGAGCTGTTTTTT. The chain carries TRBV30 and TRBJ2-2, with no clear D. Per germline, CDR1 GTSNPN and CDR2 SVGIG (reference sequence). This CDR3 spans 13 amino acids. V dropped 1 base and J dropped 2 bases, with 5 bases sitting between them.

The CDR3 DNA reads TGTGCCAGCAGTGAAGACCGGGACAGCAGCTATGGCTACACCTTC. Translation: CASSEDRDSSYGYTF. The gene calls are TRBV2 and TRBJ1-2; TRBD1 matches at 7 bases. CDR1 SNHLY and CDR2 FYNNEI come from the germline V gene. This CDR3 spans 15 amino acids. The V and J ends lost 1 base and 4 bases, in that order; junction bases with no gene match: 6.

The rearrangement links TRBV11-2 to TRBJ2-3; 8 bases line up with TRBD1. The V gene end was trimmed by 5 bases and the J gene end by 2 bases; junction bases not matched to a gene: 6. Per germline, CDR1 SGHAT and CDR2 FQNNGV. The CDR3 is 15 amino acids. The CDR3 loop is CASSPRTGTTDTQYF. CDR3 coding DNA: TGTGCCAGCAGCCCCCGGACAGGGACCACAGATACGCAGTATTTT.

The V call is TRBV6-5, the J call TRBJ1-3; no definite D call. V lost 2 bases and J 4 bases, leaving 9 bases between the germline ends. The length of the CDR3 is 14 residues. Germline loops: CDR1 MNHEY, CDR2 SVGAGI. In DNA form, the CDR3 reads TGTGCCAGCAGTTACCCGCCCCGGGGAAACACCATATATTTT. This encodes CASSYPPRGNTIYF.

This chain connects TRBV19 to TRBJ1-2; D is unclear. V shed 2 bases and J shed 4 bases, with 5 bases lying between them. Germline lookup yields CDR1 LNHDA and CDR2 SQIVND (reference sequence). The CDR3 extends over 12 amino acids. The chain's CDR3 is CASSISVYGYTF. CDR3 nucleotide sequence: TGTGCCAGTAGTATATCGGTCTATGGCTACACCTTC.